Listed below are T cell receptor beta chains from one sample, sequenced in a study of CD4 T cells in relation to SARS-CoV-2 and coronaviruses. Repertoires were generated with immunoSEQ multiplex PCR, while TCRdb's copy carries only in-frame clones and drops some. The repertoire holds 15,000 to 20,000 clones, with roughly 74% as singletons. No cognate antigen is known for these TCRs. Input material: CD4+ T cells from PBMCs, cultured in vitro. The origin of the receptors is a human donor in good health. CDR3s include the opening cysteine and the closing phenylalanine or tryptophan. Fields, in order: CDR3 protein, J gene, V gene.

CDR3: CASSYLASTDTQYF
J: TRBJ2-3
V: TRBV6-5

CDR3: CAWRPGWANVLTF
J: TRBJ2-6
V: TRBV30

CDR3: CASSFSQNNQPQHF
J: TRBJ1-5
V: TRBV5-8

CDR3: CASSFGRVSAGANVLTF
J: TRBJ2-6
V: TRBV3-1/TRBV3-2

CDR3: CASSDTGGQETQYF
J: TRBJ2-5
V: TRBV6-1

CDR3: CASKNPGRSSGELFF
J: TRBJ2-2
V: TRBV19

CDR3: CASSPGLAGIDTQYF
J: TRBJ2-3
V: TRBV18

CDR3: CASSQGTSGRGGSYNEQFF
J: TRBJ2-1
V: TRBV7-3

CDR3: CASTQDYTEAFF
J: TRBJ1-1
V: TRBV6-5

CDR3: CASSLVMGSSYEQYF
J: TRBJ2-7
V: TRBV7-2

CDR3: CAWSISGNQPQHF
J: TRBJ1-5
V: TRBV30

CDR3: CATSDWGTGGDEKLFF
J: TRBJ1-4
V: TRBV24-1

CDR3: CASSLEQTENIQYF
J: TRBJ2-4
V: TRBV5-4

CDR3: CASSLWGGPSWYNEQFF
J: TRBJ2-1
V: TRBV5-1

CDR3: CASASPGQGRGEQYF
J: TRBJ2-7
V: TRBV7-9

CDR3: CASSLDPGRETQYF
J: TRBJ2-5
V: TRBV5-1

CDR3: CASSESGTGQGNTIYF
J: TRBJ1-3
V: TRBV5-1

CDR3: CASSPLDRGSSPLHF
J: TRBJ1-6
V: TRBV7-9

CDR3: CASNAGHTEAFF
J: TRBJ1-1
V: TRBV28

CDR3: CASSLDQPQHF
J: TRBJ1-5
V: TRBV2

CDR3: CASSLGSPLGQFF
J: TRBJ2-1
V: TRBV11-2

CDR3: CASSILAGGPYEQFF
J: TRBJ2-1
V: TRBV19

CDR3: CASSLPSTETQYF
J: TRBJ2-5
V: TRBV28

CDR3: CASSHQDQPQHF
J: TRBJ1-5
V: TRBV4-1

CDR3: CASRPEGSGYGYTF
J: TRBJ1-2
V: TRBV28

CDR3: CASTRPTNSPLHF
J: TRBJ1-6
V: TRBV28

CDR3: CSASGREGYTF
J: TRBJ1-2
V: TRBV20-1

CDR3: CASSAGLALSYNEQFF
J: TRBJ2-1
V: TRBV19

CDR3: CASSYSRGDHEQYF
J: TRBJ2-7
V: TRBV6-5

CDR3: CASSQRGTLNTEAFF
J: TRBJ1-1
V: TRBV28

CDR3: CAFGEPQHF
J: TRBJ1-5
V: TRBV30

CDR3: CASSFGQGNEKLFF
J: TRBJ1-4
V: TRBV5-1

CDR3: CSASDSGYEQYF
J: TRBJ2-7
V: TRBV20-1

CDR3: CSTGRFEQYF
J: TRBJ2-7
V: TRBV20-1

CDR3: CASTEPAGGIVHF
J: TRBJ2-4
V: TRBV5-1

CDR3: CASSWDWAQNNEQFF
J: TRBJ2-1
V: TRBV5-1

CDR3: CASSPQGGARDTQYF
J: TRBJ2-3
V: TRBV3-1/TRBV3-2

CDR3: CASSLDRATNEQFF
J: TRBJ2-1
V: TRBV6-4

CDR3: CASSLDSSGANVLTF
J: TRBJ2-6
V: TRBV19

CDR3: CASSQDSDQPQHF
J: TRBJ1-5
V: TRBV3-1/TRBV3-2

CDR3: CASSDQGAGVNNEQFF
J: TRBJ2-1
V: TRBV2

CDR3: CASSTLAGGFEETQYF
J: TRBJ2-5
V: TRBV19

CDR3: CASSPSPGREQYF
J: TRBJ2-7
V: TRBV7-2

CDR3: CASSEAAEVSPLHF
J: TRBJ1-6
V: TRBV6-1

CDR3: CASSPGINTGELFF
J: TRBJ2-2
V: TRBV10-1

CDR3: CASSYSGANVLTF
J: TRBJ2-6
V: TRBV25-1

CDR3: CAISESAPGLTEAFF
J: TRBJ1-1
V: TRBV10-3

CDR3: CASSHGWGAYEQYF
J: TRBJ2-7
V: TRBV3-1/TRBV3-2

CDR3: CASSPPGQGADGGYTF
J: TRBJ1-2
V: TRBV18

CDR3: CASTQTPGGRQPQHF
J: TRBJ1-5
V: TRBV2

CDR3: CASTQLQGFGEQYF
J: TRBJ2-7
V: TRBV28

CDR3: CATSRGPLARHEQYF
J: TRBJ2-7
V: TRBV15

CDR3: CASRRAGGVSYNEQFF
J: TRBJ2-1
V: TRBV2

CDR3: CASSLSGSVQPQHF
J: TRBJ1-5
V: TRBV28